A single T cell receptor beta chain is shown here with its context. Its specificity is not known. The data stem from a study of cytomegalovirus exposure and HLA in healthy donors. Study context: Unique TCR beta sequences numbering some 120 million came from around 180 million T cells in an earlier analysis. Membership in the Caucasian-associated ancestry cluster was found for 75% to 85% of almost 400 genotyped donors. The study's findings and limits: A later look showed TCR association rates differing by HLA locus, highest for DRB1 and lowest for HLA-C. Sequencing had likely introduced a cluster of highly shared sequence variants as an artifact.

This PCR relied on a set of 60 Vbeta primers and 13 Jbeta primers. Measured with immunoSEQ multiplex PCR; TCRdb has only the in-frame clones, and not every one. The data hold 130,000 or so clones, with about 70% observed a single time. The V end lost 2 bases, the J end lost 3 bases, and 15 bases lay between the germline ends. This CDR3 comprises 15 residues. CDR1 and CDR2 from the germline V gene are SGHRS and YFSETQ. V and J are TRBV5-1 and TRBJ2-7, with a tentative D call TRBD1 (6 bases). This clonotype was sampled from a woman in her thirties or forties in good health and CMV-seropositive. Sequencing used PBMCs. DNA of the CDR3: TGCGCCAGCAGCTTAACAGGGCTGGGCGACTACGAGCAGTACTTC. It specifies CASSLTGLGDYEQYF.